This TCR beta chain is from a study of blood T cell repertoires in COVID-19. Looking at the study overall: The United States, Italy and Spain supplied acute and convalescent COVID-19 samples. Sources were T cells, B-cell-depleted T cells, or PBMCs; the material itself was cDNA or gDNA.

Germline CDR1 and CDR2: MNHEY and SVGEGT. The CDR3 is 15 amino acids. The ends lost 6 bases at V and 0 bases at J; junction bases unmatched: 5. Per the study methods: Nucleated cell number was recorded as an estimate derived from reference gene primer amplification. Profiled with immunoSEQ multiplex PCR; TCRdb holds only in-frame clones, not every one. The V and J calls and clone size were taken over from that table, and D and trimming were inferred from the DNA. This table has 85,000 or so clones, around 81% appearing once. J is TRBJ1-3 and V is TRBV6-2 or TRBV6-3; 7 nucleotides agree with TRBD1. Sequenced: peripheral blood. The sequence came from a man aged 80 or over with acute or convalescent COVID-19. The CDR3 nucleotides are TGTGCCAGCAGCTTCGACAGGGCCTCTGGAAACACCATATATTTT. Translation: CASSFDRASGNTIYF.